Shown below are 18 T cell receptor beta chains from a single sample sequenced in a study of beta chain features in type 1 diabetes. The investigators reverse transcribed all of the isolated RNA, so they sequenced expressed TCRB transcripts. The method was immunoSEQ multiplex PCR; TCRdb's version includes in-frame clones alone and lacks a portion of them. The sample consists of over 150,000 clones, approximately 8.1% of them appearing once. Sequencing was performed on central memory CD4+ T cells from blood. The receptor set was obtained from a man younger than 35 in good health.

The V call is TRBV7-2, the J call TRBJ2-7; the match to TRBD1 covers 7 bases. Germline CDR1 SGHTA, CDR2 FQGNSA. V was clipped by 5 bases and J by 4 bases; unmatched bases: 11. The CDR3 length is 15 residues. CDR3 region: CASSPGDSRLYEQYF. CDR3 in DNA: TGTGCCAGCAGCCCCGGGGACAGCAGGTTGTACGAGCAGTACTTC.

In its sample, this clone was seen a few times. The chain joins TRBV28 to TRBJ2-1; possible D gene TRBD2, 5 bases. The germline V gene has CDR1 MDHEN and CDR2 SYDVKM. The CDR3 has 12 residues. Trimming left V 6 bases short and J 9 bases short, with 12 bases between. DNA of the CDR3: TGTGCCAGCAGCCGTACCCGGGGTGAGCAGTTCTTC. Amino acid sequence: CASSRTRGEQFF.

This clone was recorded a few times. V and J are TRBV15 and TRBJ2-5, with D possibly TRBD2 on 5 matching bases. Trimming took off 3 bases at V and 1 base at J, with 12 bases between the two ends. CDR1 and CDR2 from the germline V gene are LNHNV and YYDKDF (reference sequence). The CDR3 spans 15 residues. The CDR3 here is CATSRGFGVQETQYF. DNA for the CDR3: TGTGCCACCAGCAGGGGGTTCGGGGTCCAAGAGACCCAGTACTTC. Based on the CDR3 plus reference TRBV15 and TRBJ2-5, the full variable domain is DAMVIQNPRYQVTQFGKPVTLSCSQTLNHNVMYWYQQKSSQAPKLLFHYYDKDFNNEADTPDNFQSRRPNTSFCFLDIRSPGLGDTAMYLCATSRGFGVQETQYFGPGTRLLVL.

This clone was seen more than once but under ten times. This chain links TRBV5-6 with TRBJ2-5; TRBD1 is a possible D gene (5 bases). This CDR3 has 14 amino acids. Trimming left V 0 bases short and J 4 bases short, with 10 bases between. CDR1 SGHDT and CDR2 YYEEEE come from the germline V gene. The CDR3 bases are TGTGCCAGCAGCTTGGTAAGGGGAAGAGAGACCCAGTACTTC. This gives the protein CASSLVRGRETQYF.

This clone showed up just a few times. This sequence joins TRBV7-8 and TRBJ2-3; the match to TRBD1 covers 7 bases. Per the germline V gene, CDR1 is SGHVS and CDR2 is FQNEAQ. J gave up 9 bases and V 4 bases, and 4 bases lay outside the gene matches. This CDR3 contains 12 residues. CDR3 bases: TGTGCCAGCAGCTGGGCGACAGGGACGCAGTATTTT. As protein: CASSWATGTQYF.

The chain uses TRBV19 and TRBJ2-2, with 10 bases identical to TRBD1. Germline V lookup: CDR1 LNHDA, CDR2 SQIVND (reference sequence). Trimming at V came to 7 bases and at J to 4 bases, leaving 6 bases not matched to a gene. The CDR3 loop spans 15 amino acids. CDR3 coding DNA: TGTGCCAGTACCGGGACAGGGGCCGGCACCGGGGAGCTGTTTTTT. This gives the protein CASTGTGAGTGELFF.

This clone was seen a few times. The CDR3 spells CASSEGTSAGGETQYF. The CDR3 coding sequence is TGTGCCAGCAGCGAGGGGACTAGCGCGGGGGGAGAGACCCAGTACTTC. This chain links TRBV9 with TRBJ2-5; TRBD2 agrees at 10 bases. Per germline, CDR1 SGDLS and CDR2 YYNGEE. The CDR3 totals 16 residues. V dropped 3 bases and J dropped 4; count of bases not matched to a gene: 9.

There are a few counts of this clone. CDR3 sequence reads: CASSFPGLAGALSDEQFF. The CDR3 DNA sequence: TGTGCCAGCAGCTTCCCAGGACTAGCGGGAGCATTGAGCGATGAGCAGTTCTTC. The chain employs TRBV7-2 and TRBJ2-1, with 13 bases fitting TRBD2. Germline loops: CDR1 SGHTA, CDR2 FQGNSA. CDR3 size: 18 residues. With 3 bases clipped from V and 8 bases from J, the junction kept 13 bases outside the gene matches.

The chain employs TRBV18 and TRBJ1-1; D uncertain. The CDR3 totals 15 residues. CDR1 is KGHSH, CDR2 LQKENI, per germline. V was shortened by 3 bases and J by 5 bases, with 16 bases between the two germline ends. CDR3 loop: CASSPGSRVETEAFF. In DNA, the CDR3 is TGTGCCAGCTCACCGGGGTCGAGGGTCGAGACTGAAGCTTTCTTT. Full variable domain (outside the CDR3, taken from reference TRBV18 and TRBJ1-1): NAGVMQNPRHLVRRRGQEARLRCSPMKGHSHVYWYRQLPEEGLKFMVYLQKENIIDESGMPKERFSAEFPKEGPSILRIQQVVRGDSAAYFCASSPGSRVETEAFFGQGTRLTVV.

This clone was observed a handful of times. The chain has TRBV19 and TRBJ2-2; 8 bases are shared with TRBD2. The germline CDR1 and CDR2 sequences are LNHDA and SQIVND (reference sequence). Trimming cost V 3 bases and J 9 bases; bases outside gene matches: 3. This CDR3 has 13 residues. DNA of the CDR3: TGTGCCAGTAGTATCGGGGGGGAAAGGGAGCTGTTTTTT. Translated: CASSIGGERELFF. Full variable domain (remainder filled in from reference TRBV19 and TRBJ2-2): DGGITQSPKYLFRKEGQNVTLSCEQNLNHDAMYWYRQDPGQGLRLIYYSQIVNDFQKGDIAEGYSVSREKKESFPLTVTSAQKNPTAFYLCASSIGGERELFFGEGSRLTVL.

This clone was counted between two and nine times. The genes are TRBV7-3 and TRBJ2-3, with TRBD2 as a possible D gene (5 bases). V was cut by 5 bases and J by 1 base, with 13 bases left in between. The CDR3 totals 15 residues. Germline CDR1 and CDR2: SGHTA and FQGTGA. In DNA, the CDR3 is TGTGCCAGCAGCCCTTACTCCGGGGGCACAGATACGCAGTATTTT. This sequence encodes CASSPYSGGTDTQYF.

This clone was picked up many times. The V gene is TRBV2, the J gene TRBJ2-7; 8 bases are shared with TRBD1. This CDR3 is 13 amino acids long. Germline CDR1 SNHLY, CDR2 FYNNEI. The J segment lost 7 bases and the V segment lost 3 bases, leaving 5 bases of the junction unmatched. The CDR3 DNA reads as TGTGCCAGCAGTGAGGACAGGGTGCGGGAGCAGTACTTC. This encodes CASSEDRVREQYF.

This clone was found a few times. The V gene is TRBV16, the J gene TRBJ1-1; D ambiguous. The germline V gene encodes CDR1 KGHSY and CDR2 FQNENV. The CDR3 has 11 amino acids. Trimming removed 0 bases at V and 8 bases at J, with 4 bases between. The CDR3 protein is CASSQSLEAFF. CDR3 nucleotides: TGTGCCAGCAGCCAATCCCTGGAAGCTTTCTTT.

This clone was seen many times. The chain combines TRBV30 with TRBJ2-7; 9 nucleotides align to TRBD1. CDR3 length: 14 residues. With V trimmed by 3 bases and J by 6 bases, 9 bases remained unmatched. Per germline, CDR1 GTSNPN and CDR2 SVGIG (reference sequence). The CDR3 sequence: CAWRAGQGAAEQYF. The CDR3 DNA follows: TGTGCCTGGAGGGCGGGACAGGGTGCGGCCGAGCAGTACTTC.

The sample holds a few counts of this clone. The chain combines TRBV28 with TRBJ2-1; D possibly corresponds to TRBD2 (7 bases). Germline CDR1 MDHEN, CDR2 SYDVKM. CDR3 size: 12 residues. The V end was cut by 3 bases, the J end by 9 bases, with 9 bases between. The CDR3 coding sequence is TGTGCCAGCAGTTTGGGGGGGCGTGAGCAGTTCTTC. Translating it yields CASSLGGREQFF.

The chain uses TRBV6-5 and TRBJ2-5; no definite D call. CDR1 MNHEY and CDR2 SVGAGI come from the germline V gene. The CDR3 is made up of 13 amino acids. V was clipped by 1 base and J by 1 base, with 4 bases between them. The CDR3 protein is CASSYFLQETQYF. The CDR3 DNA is TGTGCCAGCAGTTACTTCCTCCAAGAGACCCAGTACTTC.

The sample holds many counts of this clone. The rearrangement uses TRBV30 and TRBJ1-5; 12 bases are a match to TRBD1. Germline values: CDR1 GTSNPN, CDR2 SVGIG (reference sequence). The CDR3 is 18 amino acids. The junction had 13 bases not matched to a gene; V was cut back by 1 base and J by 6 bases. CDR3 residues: CAWSEPGTGGKVVQPQHF. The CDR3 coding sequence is TGTGCCTGGAGTGAGCCCGGGACAGGGGGCAAGGTCGTTCAGCCCCAGCATTTT.

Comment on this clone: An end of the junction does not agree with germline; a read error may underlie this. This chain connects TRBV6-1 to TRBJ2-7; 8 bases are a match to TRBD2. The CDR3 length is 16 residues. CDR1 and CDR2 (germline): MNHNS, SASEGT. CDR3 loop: CAISESMSGSLYEQYF. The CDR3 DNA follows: TGTGCCATCAGTGAGTCGATGAGCGGGAGTCTGTACGAGCAGTACTTC.